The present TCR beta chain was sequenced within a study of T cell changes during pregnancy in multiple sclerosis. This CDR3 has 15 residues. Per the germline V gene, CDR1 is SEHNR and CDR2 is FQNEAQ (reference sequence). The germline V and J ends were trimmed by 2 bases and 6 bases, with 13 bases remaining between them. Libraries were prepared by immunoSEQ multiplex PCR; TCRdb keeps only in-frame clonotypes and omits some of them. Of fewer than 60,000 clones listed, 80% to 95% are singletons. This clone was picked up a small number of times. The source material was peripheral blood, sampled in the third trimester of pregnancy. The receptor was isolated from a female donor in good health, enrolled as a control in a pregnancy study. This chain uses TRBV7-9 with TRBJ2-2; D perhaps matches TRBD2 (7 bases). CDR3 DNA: TGTGCCAGCAGCTTATTGGGGGGGCCATCCGGGGAGCTGTTTTTT. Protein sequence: CASSLLGGPSGELFF.